These 16 T cell receptor beta chains share one sample of origin, sequenced in a study of cytomegalovirus exposure and HLA in healthy donors. Amplification used 60 Vbeta primers and 13 Jbeta primers. The repertoire was sequenced with immunoSEQ multiplex PCR; TCRdb's copy has only in-frame clones and lacks some. This sample yields 100,000 to 150,000 clones, of which 75% to 85% are seen a single time; under 7% belongs to the top ten. The sample comprised PBMCs. These TCRs come from a middle-aged woman in good health and CMV-seropositive.

This chain's CDR3 is CASSEQGATNEKLFF. CDR3 nucleotides: TGTGCCAGCAGCGAACAGGGGGCAACTAATGAAAAACTGTTTTTT. The V call is TRBV7-8, the J call TRBJ1-4, with 8 bases aligning to TRBD1. The V gene end was trimmed by 5 bases and the J gene end by 0 bases; junction bases not matched to a gene: 2. Germline CDR1 and CDR2: SGHVS and FQNEAQ. The CDR3 has 15 amino acids. Full variable domain (missing parts from reference TRBV7-8 and TRBJ1-4): GAGVSQSPRYKVAKRGQDVALRCDPISGHVSLFWYQQALGQGPEFLTYFQNEAQLDKSGLPSDRFFAERPEGSVSTLKIQRTQQEDSAVYLCASSEQGATNEKLFFGSGTQLSVL.

This chain joins TRBV7-9 and TRBJ2-5; D gene ambiguous. The V gene's germline CDR1 is SEHNR and CDR2 FQNEAQ (reference sequence). The V and J ends lost 6 bases and 2 bases respectively, with 7 bases between them. CDR3 length: 12 amino acids. The CDR3 here is CASSSLQETQYF. For the CDR3, the DNA is TGTGCCAGCAGTTCACTACAAGAGACCCAGTACTTC.

The rearrangement joins TRBV6-5 to TRBJ2-7; 10 bases fit TRBD2. CDR3 length: 15 residues. Germline trimming cut 2 bases from V and 7 bases from J; bases unmatched to any gene: 8. Per the germline V gene, CDR1 is MNHEY and CDR2 is SVGAGI. The CDR3 here is CASSYKRGGRQEQYF. As DNA, the CDR3 is TGTGCCAGCAGTTACAAGCGGGGGGGCCGCCAAGAGCAGTACTTC.

V gene TRBV10-2 combines with J gene TRBJ2-7, with a tentative D call TRBD1 (6 bases). CDR1 WSHSY and CDR2 SAAADI come from the germline V gene. The CDR3 is made up of 14 amino acids. Trimming took off 4 bases at V and 5 bases at J, with 15 bases between the two ends. The CDR3 here is CASSVVAKGDEQYF. Here the CDR3 DNA reads TGCGCCAGCAGTGTGGTCGCAAAGGGGGACGAGCAGTACTTC.

The chain employs TRBV2 and TRBJ2-2; possible D gene TRBD1, 5 bases. The V and J ends lost 3 bases and 1 base respectively, with 9 bases between them. The germline V gene encodes CDR1 SNHLY and CDR2 FYNNEI. This CDR3 has 15 amino acids. The CDR3 coding sequence is TGTGCCAGCAGTGATAGTCAGGGGAACACCGGGGAGCTGTTTTTT. Amino acid sequence: CASSDSQGNTGELFF.

J is TRBJ1-5 and V is TRBV9, with 10 bases matching TRBD1. J lost 3 bases, V lost 3 bases, and 3 bases had no gene match. Per germline, CDR1 SGDLS and CDR2 YYNGEE. The CDR3 is 15 amino acids. DNA for the CDR3: TGTGCCAGCAGCGGTGGGACAGGGGACAATCAGCCCCAGCATTTT. It yields the protein CASSGGTGDNQPQHF.

The count of this clone is one. The chain uses TRBV7-3 and TRBJ1-1, with 7 bases identical to TRBD1. The CDR3 has 13 residues. CDR1 is SGHTA, CDR2 FQGTGA, per germline. After removal of 5 bases from V and 3 bases from J, the junction contained 3 bases not matched to a gene. The CDR3 is CASSPQGDTEAFF. CDR3 coding DNA: TGTGCCAGCAGCCCCCAGGGGGACACTGAAGCTTTCTTT.

The J gene is TRBJ2-1, the V gene TRBV7-6; possibly TRBD1 for D (5 bases). The CDR3 runs 13 residues. V dropped 5 bases and J dropped 6 bases, with 11 bases sitting between them. Germline V CDR1 and CDR2: SGHVS, FNYEAQ. The CDR3 region has the DNA TGTGCCAGCAGCAGGAGTACAGGCAATGAGCAGTTCTTC. Translated: CASSRSTGNEQFF.

J is TRBJ2-1 and V is TRBV5-1; 9 bases fit TRBD2. CDR1 is SGHRS, CDR2 YFSETQ, per germline. V shed 3 bases and J 1 base; nucleotides not matched to a gene: 2. CDR3 length: 15 amino acids. CDR3 bases: TGCGCCAGCAGCTGGAGCGGGGGGTCCTACAATGAGCAGTTCTTC. This sequence encodes CASSWSGGSYNEQFF.

This sequence joins TRBV5-8 and TRBJ1-5; perhaps TRBD1 as D (5 bases). Germline V gene lookup returns CDR1 SGHTS and CDR2 YDEGEE. Trimming left V 4 bases short and J 1 base short, with 15 bases between. The CDR3 is made up of 16 amino acids. The CDR3 DNA reads as TGTGCCAGCAGCCGGAGACAGTTAATGAGCAATCAGCCCCAGCATTTT. The encoded protein is CASSRRQLMSNQPQHF.

The rearrangement uses TRBV5-1 and TRBJ1-6, with 9 bases lining up with TRBD1. The CDR3 is 15 residues long. In germline, CDR1 is SGHRS, CDR2 YFSETQ. Unmatched junction bases numbered 5, after V lost 0 bases and J lost 10 bases. CDR3 bases: TGCGCCAGCAGCTTGGTTGGGGACAGGGACTCACCCCTCCACTTT. Protein sequence: CASSLVGDRDSPLHF.

V usage is TRBV5-6 and J usage is TRBJ1-1; 7 nucleotides match TRBD1. The CDR3 contains 16 residues. From germline, CDR1 is SGHDT and CDR2 YYEEEE. The trim removed 0 bases at V and 0 bases at J, leaving 5 bases unmatched. The DNA for the CDR3 is TGTGCCAGCAGCTTGGTAGGGGGCAATATGAACACTGAAGCTTTCTTT. Protein product: CASSLVGGNMNTEAFF.

The chain is built from TRBV7-3 and TRBJ2-1; possibly TRBD2 for D (5 bases). In germline, CDR1 is SGHTA, CDR2 FQGTGA. CDR3 size: 14 residues. Trimming removed 5 bases from V and 8 bases from J, with 16 bases in between. The CDR3 loop reads CASSQRAEEDEQFF. For the CDR3, the DNA is TGTGCCAGCAGCCAAAGGGCGGAGGAGGATGAGCAGTTCTTC.

The J gene is TRBJ2-7, the V gene TRBV21-1; TRBD2, the D gene given by the table, was not confirmed from the DNA. TRBV21-1 is noted as a pseudogene. The CDR3 covers 16 residues. The CDR3: CASSLAEERESVEQYF. The CDR3 DNA reads TGTGCCAGCAGCTTAGCCGAGGAGCGGGAGTCTGTCGAGCAGTACTTC.

V usage is TRBV5-6 and J usage is TRBJ2-1, with a tentative D call TRBD2 (5 bases). The CDR3 is 12 residues long. From germline, CDR1 is SGHDT and CDR2 YYEEEE. Deletions cut 6 bases from V and 4 bases from J, with 8 bases between. The CDR3 DNA sequence: TGTGCCAGCAAACTAGGTTACAATGAGCAGTTCTTC. Amino acid sequence: CASKLGYNEQFF. The full variable domain, its missing parts supplied by reference TRBV5-6 and TRBJ2-1, is DAGVTQSPTHLIKTRGQQVTLRCSPKSGHDTVSWYQQALGQGPQFIFQYYEEEERQRGNFPDRFSGHQFPNYSSELNVNALLLGDSALYLCASKLGYNEQFFGPGTRLTVL.

This chain connects TRBV6-5 to TRBJ2-7, with D unclear. From germline, CDR1 is MNHEY and CDR2 SVGAGI. The CDR3 has 14 amino acids. V was trimmed by 2 bases and J by 3 bases, leaving 11 bases between them. The CDR3: CASSYGDFIYEQYF. The CDR3 DNA is TGTGCCAGCAGTTACGGTGACTTTATCTACGAGCAGTACTTC.